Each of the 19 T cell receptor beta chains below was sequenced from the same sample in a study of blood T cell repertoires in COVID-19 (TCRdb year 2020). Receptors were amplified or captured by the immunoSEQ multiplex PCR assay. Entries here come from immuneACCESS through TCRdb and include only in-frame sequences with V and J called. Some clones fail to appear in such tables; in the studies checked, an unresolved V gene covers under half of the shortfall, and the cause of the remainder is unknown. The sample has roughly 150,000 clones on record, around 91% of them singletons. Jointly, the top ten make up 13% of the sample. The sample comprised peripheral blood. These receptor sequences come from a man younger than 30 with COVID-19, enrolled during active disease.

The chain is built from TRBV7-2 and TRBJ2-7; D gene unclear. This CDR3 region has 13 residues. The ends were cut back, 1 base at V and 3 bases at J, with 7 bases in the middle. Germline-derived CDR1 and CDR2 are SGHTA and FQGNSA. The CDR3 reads CASSLGPRYEQYF. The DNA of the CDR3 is TGTGCCAGCAGCTTAGGTCCCCGCTACGAGCAGTACTTC. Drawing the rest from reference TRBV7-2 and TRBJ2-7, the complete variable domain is GAGVSQSPSNKVTEKGKDVELRCDPISGHTALYWYRQSLGQGLEFLIYFQGNSAPDKSGLPSDRFSAERTGGSVSTLTIQRTQQEDSAVYLCASSLGPRYEQYFGPGTRLTVT.

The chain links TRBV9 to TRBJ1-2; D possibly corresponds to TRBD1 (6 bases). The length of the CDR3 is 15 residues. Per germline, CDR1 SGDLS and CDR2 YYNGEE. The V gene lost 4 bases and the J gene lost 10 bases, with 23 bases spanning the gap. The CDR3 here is CASSQPGGSSGHYTF. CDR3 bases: TGTGCCAGCAGCCAACCGGGGGGCTCCTCGGGGCACTACACCTTC.

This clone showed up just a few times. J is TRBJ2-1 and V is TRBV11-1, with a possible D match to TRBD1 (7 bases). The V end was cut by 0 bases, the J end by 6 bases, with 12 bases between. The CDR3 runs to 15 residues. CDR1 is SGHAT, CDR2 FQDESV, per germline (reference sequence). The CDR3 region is CASSLAGQGGNEQFF. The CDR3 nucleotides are TGTGCCAGCAGCTTAGCGGGGCAGGGGGGCAATGAGCAGTTCTTC.

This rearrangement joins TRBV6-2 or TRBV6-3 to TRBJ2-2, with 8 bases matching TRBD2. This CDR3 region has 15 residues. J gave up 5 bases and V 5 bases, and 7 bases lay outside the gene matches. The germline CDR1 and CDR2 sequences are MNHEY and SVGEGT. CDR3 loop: CASSLGLEITGELFF. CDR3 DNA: TGTGCCAGCAGTCTGGGACTAGAAATTACCGGGGAGCTGTTTTTT.

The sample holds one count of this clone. CDR3 residues: CASSLGGAGGELFF. For the CDR3, the DNA is TGTGCCAGCAGTTTAGGGGGCGCGGGCGGGGAGCTGTTTTTT. The chain joins TRBV27 to TRBJ2-2; D is possibly TRBD1 (6 bases). The CDR3 is 14 residues long. Trimming removed 2 bases at V and 7 bases at J, with 11 bases between. From germline, CDR1 is MNHEY and CDR2 SMNVEV (reference sequence).

Here the CDR3 DNA reads TGTGCCATCAGTGAGGTGGGTGGCACTAGCGGGAGTTTTCGTACATGGAATGAGCAGTTCTTC. Protein: CAISEVGGTSGSFRTWNEQFF. This rearrangement joins TRBV10-3 to TRBJ2-1; the match to TRBD2 covers 11 bases. The germline CDR1 and CDR2 sequences are ENHRY and SYGVKD. The V gene end was trimmed by 2 bases and the J gene end by 7 bases; junction bases not matched to a gene: 22. This CDR3 has 21 residues.

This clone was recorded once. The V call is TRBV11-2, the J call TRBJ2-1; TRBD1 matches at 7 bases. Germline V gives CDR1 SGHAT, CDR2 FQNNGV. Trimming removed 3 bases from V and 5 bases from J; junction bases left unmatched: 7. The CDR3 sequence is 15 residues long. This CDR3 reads CASSLVTGTDNEQFF. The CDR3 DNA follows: TGTGCCAGCAGCTTGGTTACCGGGACAGACAATGAGCAGTTCTTC.

The CDR3 reads CASGSASGGVNTEAFF. The CDR3 DNA is TGTGCTAGTGGTTCTGCCTCGGGGGGCGTGAACACTGAAGCTTTCTTT. This rearrangement joins TRBV12-5 to TRBJ1-1; weak D call: TRBD1 (6 bases). Germline V lookup: CDR1 LGHNT, CDR2 FRNRAP. The CDR3 extends over 16 amino acids. V was trimmed by 4 bases and J by 0 bases, leaving 15 bases between them. The full variable domain, in which reference TRBV12-5 and TRBJ1-1 provide the parts outside the CDR3, is DARVTQTPRHKVTEMGQEVTMRCQPILGHNTVFWYRQTMMQGLELLAYFRNRAPLDDSGMPKDRFSAEMPDATLATLKIQPSEPRDSAVYFCASGSASGGVNTEAFFGQGTRLTVV.

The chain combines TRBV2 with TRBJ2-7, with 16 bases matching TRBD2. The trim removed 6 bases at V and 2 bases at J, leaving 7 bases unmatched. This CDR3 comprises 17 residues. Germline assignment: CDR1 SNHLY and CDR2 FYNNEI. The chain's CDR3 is CASRTGTSGRDTYEQYF. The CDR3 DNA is TGTGCCAGCAGAACCGGGACTAGCGGGAGGGACACCTACGAGCAGTACTTC.

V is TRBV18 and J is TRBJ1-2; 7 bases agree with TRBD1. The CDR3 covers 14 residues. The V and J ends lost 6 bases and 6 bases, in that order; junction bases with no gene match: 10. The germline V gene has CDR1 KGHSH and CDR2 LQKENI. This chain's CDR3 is CASSQRQGEDGYTF. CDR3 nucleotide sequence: TGTGCCAGCTCCCAAAGGCAGGGGGAAGATGGCTACACCTTC.

The CDR3 spells CASSQESGMGTDTQYF. Here the CDR3 DNA reads TGCGCCAGCAGCCAGGAGAGCGGGATGGGAACAGATACGCAGTATTTT. This rearrangement joins TRBV4-3 to TRBJ2-3; TRBD2 matches at 7 bases. The CDR3 loop spans 16 amino acids. Unmatched junction bases numbered 9, after V lost 3 bases and J lost 3 bases. CDR1 and CDR2 (germline): LGHNA, YSLEER.

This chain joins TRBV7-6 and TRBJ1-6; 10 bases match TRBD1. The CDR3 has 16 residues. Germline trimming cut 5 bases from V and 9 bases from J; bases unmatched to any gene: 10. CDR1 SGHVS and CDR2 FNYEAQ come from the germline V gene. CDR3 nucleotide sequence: TGTGCCAGCAGCCTTATGGGACAGGGGATGGGTTCACCCCTCCACTTT. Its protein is CASSLMGQGMGSPLHF. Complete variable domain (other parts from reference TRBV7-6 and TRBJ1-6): GAGVSQSPRYKVTKRGQDVALRCDPISGHVSLYWYRQALGQGPEFLTYFNYEAQQDKSGLPNDRFSAERPEGSISTLTIQRTEQRDSAMYRCASSLMGQGMGSPLHFGNGTRLTVT.

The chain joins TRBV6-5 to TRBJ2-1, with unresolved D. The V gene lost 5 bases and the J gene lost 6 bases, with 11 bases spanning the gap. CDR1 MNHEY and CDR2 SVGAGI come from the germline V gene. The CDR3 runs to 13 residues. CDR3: CASSTSAINEQFF. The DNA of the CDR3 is TGTGCCAGCAGTACGTCTGCGATCAATGAGCAGTTCTTC.

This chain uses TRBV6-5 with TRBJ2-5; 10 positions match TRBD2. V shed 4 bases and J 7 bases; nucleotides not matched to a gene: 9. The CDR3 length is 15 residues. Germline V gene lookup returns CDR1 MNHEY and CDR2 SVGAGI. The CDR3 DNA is TGTGCCAGCAGTTGGGGGCTAGCGGGAGTGGGGACCCAGTACTTC. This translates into CASSWGLAGVGTQYF.

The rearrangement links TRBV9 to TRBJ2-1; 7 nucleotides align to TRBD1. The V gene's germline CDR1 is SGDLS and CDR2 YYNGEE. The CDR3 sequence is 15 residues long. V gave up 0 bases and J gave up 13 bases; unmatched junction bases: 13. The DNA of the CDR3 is TGTGCCAGCAGCGTAGGAGGGGGCAGCTCATACACTCAGTTCTTC. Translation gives CASSVGGGSSYTQFF.

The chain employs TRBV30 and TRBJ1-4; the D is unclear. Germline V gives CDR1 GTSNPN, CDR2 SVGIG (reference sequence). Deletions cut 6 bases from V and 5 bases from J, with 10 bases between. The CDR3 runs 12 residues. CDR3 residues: CACHLGNEKLFF. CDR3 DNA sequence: TGTGCCTGCCATCTCGGGAATGAAAAACTGTTTTTT.

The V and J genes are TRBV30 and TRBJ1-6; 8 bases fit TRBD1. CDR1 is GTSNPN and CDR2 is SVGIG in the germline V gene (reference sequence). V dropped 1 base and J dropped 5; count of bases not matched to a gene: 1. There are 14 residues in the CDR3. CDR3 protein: CAWSAGQDNSPLHF. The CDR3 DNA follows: TGTGCCTGGAGTGCGGGACAGGATAATTCACCCCTCCACTTT. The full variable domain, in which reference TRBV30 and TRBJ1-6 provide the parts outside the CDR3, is SQTIHQWPATLVQPVGSPLSLECTVEGTSNPNLYWYRQAAGRGLQLLFYSVGIGQISSEVPQNLSASRPQDRQFILSSKKLLLSDSGFYLCAWSAGQDNSPLHFGNGTRLTVT.

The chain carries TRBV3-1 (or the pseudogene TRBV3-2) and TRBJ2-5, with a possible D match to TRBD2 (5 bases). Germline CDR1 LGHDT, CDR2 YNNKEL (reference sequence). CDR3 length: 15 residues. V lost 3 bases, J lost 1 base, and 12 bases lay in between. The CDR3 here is CASSHVAGPQETQYF. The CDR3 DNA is TGTGCCAGCAGCCATGTGGCGGGTCCCCAAGAGACCCAGTACTTC.

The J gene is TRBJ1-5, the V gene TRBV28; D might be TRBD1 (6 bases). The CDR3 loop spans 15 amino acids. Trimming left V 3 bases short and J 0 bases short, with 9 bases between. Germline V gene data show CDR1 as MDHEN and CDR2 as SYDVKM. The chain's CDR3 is CASSFRGASNQPQHF. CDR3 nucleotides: TGTGCCAGCAGTTTCCGGGGGGCTAGCAATCAGCCCCAGCATTTT. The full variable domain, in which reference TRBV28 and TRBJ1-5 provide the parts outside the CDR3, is DVKVTQSSRYLVKRTGEKVFLECVQDMDHENMFWYRQDPGLGLRLIYFSYDVKMKEKGDIPEGYSVSREKKERFSLILESASTNQTSMYLCASSFRGASNQPQHFGDGTRLSIL.